This T cell receptor (beta chain) was recorded in a study of tumor and adjacent non-tumor tissue in lung cancer. Study-level results: Compared with tumor, normal lung showed significantly lower TCR diversity.

A modified ARM-PCR protocol with three rounds of nested PCR amplified TCRbeta. TCRdb ran MiXCR on the multiplex PCR reads and lists one entry per CDR3 protein. The sample consists of some 95,000 distinct CDR3 sequences, 80% of them appearing once. No cell sorting was done before RNA was extracted from the tissue. This non-tumor lung sample came from over 3 cm beyond the tumor edge. Donors were chemotherapy-naive, newly diagnosed lung cancer surgical patients in China, August–late 2014. As for this clonotype: The antigen is undetermined. No conserved phenylalanine or tryptophan is present at the end of the CDR3, so a read error is the likely explanation.

J lost 5 bases, V lost 3 bases, and 1 base had no gene match. The germline V gene has CDR1 MNHNS and CDR2 SASEGT. CDR3 length: 13 residues. Sample: distant non-tumor lung tissue. The clonotype originates from a man between 60 and 75 years old with small cell lung cancer. The chain joins TRBV6-1 to TRBJ2-5; 9 bases map to TRBD1. The CDR3 reads CASSETGGETQYL. The CDR3 bases are TGTGCCAGCAGTGAGACAGGGGGGGAGACCCAGTACTTA.